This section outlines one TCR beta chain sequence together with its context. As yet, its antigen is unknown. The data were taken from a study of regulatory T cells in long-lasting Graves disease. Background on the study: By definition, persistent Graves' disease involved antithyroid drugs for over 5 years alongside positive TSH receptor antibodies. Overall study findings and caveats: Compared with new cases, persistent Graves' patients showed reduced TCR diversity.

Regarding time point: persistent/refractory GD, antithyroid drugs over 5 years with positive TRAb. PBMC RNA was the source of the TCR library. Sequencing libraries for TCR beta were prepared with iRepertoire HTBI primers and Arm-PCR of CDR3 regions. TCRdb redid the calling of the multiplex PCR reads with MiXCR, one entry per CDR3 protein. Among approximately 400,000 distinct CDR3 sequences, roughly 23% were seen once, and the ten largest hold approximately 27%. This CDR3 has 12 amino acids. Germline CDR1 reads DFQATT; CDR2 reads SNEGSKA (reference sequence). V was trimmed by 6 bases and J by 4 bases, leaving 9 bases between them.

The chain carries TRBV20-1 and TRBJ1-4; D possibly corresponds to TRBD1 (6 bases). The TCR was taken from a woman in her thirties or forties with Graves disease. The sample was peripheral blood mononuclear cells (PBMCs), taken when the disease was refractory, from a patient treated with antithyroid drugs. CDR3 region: CSAAGDNEKLFF. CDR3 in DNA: TGCAGTGCAGCAGGGGATAATGAAAAACTGTTTTTT.